This T cell receptor beta chain was captured in a study of T cell changes during pregnancy in multiple sclerosis. The data were produced by immunoSEQ multiplex PCR, yet TCRdb's version contains in-frame clones alone and is incomplete. This table holds some 58,000 clones, around 96% found once. Germline trimming cut 1 base from V and 3 bases from J; bases unmatched to any gene: 3. The CDR3 is 14 residues long. Germline CDR1 SEHNR, CDR2 FQNEAQ (reference sequence). This material consisted of CD8+ T cells from peripheral blood mononuclear cells, taken after pregnancy. This receptor was obtained from a female donor with multiple sclerosis, enrolled in a pregnancy study. V gene TRBV7-9 combines with J gene TRBJ2-7, with 7 positions matching TRBD1. Here the CDR3 reads CASSLGDRSYEQYF. The CDR3 coding sequence is TGTGCCAGCAGCTTAGGGGACAGAAGCTACGAGCAGTACTTC.